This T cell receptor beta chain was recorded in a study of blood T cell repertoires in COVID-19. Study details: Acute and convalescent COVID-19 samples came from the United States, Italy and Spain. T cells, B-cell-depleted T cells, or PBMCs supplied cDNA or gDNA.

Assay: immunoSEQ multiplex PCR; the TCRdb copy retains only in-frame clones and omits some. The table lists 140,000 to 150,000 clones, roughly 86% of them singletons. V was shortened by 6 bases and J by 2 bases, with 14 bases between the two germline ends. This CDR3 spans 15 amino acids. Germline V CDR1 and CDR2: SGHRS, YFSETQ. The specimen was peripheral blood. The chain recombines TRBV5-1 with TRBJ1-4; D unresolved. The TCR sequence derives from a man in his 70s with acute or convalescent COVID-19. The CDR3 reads CASTSLPGTNEKLFF. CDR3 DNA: TGCGCCAGCACCTCTCTCCCGGGGACTAATGAAAAACTGTTTTTT.